The next 20 T cell receptor beta chains were all read from a single sample in a study of cytomegalovirus exposure and HLA in healthy donors listed by TCRdb under 2017. Library construction relied on the immunoSEQ multiplex PCR assay. For the multiplex PCR, a mixture combining 60 forward primers for TCR Vbeta segments and 13 reverse primers for TCR Jbeta segments was used. TCRdb stores this immuneACCESS table with in-frame sequences only. Part of the clones is absent; in the studies checked, under half of the shortfall reflects unresolved V genes, and no reason is known for the rest. The sample's records list 40,000 to 65,000 clones. Roughly a quarter of the sample is in the top ten clones. What was sequenced was PBMCs. Receptors originate from a man in his forties in good health and CMV-seropositive.

The J gene is TRBJ2-7, the V gene TRBV5-6; the match to TRBD1 covers 7 bases. CDR3 length equals 15 residues. J was trimmed by 4 bases and V by 0 bases; bases with no gene match: 7. Germline CDR1 reads SGHDT; CDR2 reads YYEEEE. The CDR3 DNA reads TGTGCCAGCAGCTTGGGATCCGGGACAGTTTACGAGCAGTACTTC. As protein: CASSLGSGTVYEQYF.

The chain combines TRBV6-5 with TRBJ2-1, with D possibly being TRBD1 (6 bases). Germline CDR1 is MNHEY and CDR2 is SVGAGI. This CDR3 has 15 amino acids. Trimming pared 6 bases from V and 2 bases from J, leaving 14 bases between. The CDR3 DNA sequence: TGTGCCAGCAGCTACCGGGACATTGCCTACAATGAGCAGTTCTTC. Amino acids: CASSYRDIAYNEQFF.

This clone is medium-sized by frequency. This chain links TRBV6-1 with TRBJ2-2, with 7 bases that match TRBD1. There are 14 residues in the CDR3. The germline V gene has CDR1 MNHNS and CDR2 SASEGT. After removal of 6 bases from V and 1 base from J, the junction contained 2 bases not matched to a gene. The CDR3 spells CASRGTVNTGELFF. The DNA of the CDR3 is TGTGCCAGCAGGGGGACAGTGAACACCGGGGAGCTGTTTTTT.

The gene calls are TRBV15 and TRBJ2-3; D might be TRBD2 (6 bases). The germline gives CDR1 LNHNV, CDR2 YYDKDF (reference sequence). V was pared by 1 base and J by 6 bases, with 23 bases between. The CDR3 is 18 residues long. The CDR3 DNA reads as TGTGCCACCAGCAGAGTAAGGGGATCTAGCGCCCCTGGGGATACGCAGTATTTT. This encodes CATSRVRGSSAPGDTQYF.

The rearrangement links TRBV7-7 to TRBJ2-1; D is possibly TRBD2 (6 bases). There are 13 residues in the CDR3. Trimming left V 3 bases short and J 7 bases short, with 10 bases between. Germline lookup yields CDR1 SSHAT and CDR2 FNYEAQ (reference sequence). CDR3 DNA: TGTGCCAGCAGCTTTTCGAGCGGGAATGAGCAGTTCTTC. Amino acid sequence: CASSFSSGNEQFF.

This rearrangement joins TRBV19 to TRBJ1-1, with TRBD1 matching 7 bases. J gave up 5 bases and V 6 bases, and 6 bases lay outside the gene matches. Germline CDR1 LNHDA, CDR2 SQIVND (reference sequence). This CDR3 contains 13 residues. In DNA form, the CDR3 reads TGTGCCAGTAGGGGTACAGGGGAAACTGAAGCTTTCTTT. Its translation is CASRGTGETEAFF. Looking up the rest from reference TRBV19 and TRBJ1-1 gives the full variable domain: DGGITQSPKYLFRKEGQNVTLSCEQNLNHDAMYWYRQDPGQGLRLIYYSQIVNDFQKGDIAEGYSVSREKKESFPLTVTSAQKNPTAFYLCASRGTGETEAFFGQGTRLTVV.

The V gene is TRBV11-2, the J gene TRBJ2-7; no reliable D call. CDR1 and CDR2 from the germline V gene are SGHAT and FQNNGV. V lost 2 bases and J 3 bases, leaving 5 bases between the germline ends. This CDR3 comprises 12 residues. The CDR3 reads CASSLPNYEQYF. Written as DNA, the CDR3 is TGTGCCAGCAGCTTACCCAACTACGAGCAGTACTTC.

The chain employs TRBV28 and TRBJ1-2; 10 bases agree with TRBD1. After removal of 6 bases from V and 4 bases from J, the junction contained 8 bases not matched to a gene. Germline CDR1 MDHEN, CDR2 SYDVKM. There are 15 residues in the CDR3. The CDR3 is CASRPGQGRLYGYTF. CDR3 coding DNA: TGTGCCAGCAGACCGGGACAGGGGCGCCTCTATGGCTACACCTTC.

The V call is TRBV9, the J call TRBJ1-1; D is uncertain. CDR3 size: 15 residues. With 0 bases removed from V and 2 bases from J, the gap between germline ends came to 11 bases. Germline V gene data show CDR1 as SGDLS and CDR2 as YYNGEE. The CDR3 sequence: CASSVDPDINTEAFF. CDR3 in DNA: TGTGCCAGCAGCGTAGATCCAGACATTAACACTGAAGCTTTCTTT.

The rearrangement uses TRBV4-3 and TRBJ1-5, with D unclear. The germline V gene encodes CDR1 LGHNA and CDR2 YSLEER. V lost 1 base and J lost 2, with 6 bases in between. This CDR3 comprises 14 residues. The CDR3 protein is CASSQGGRNQPQHF. CDR3 in DNA: TGCGCCAGCAGCCAAGGAGGGCGCAATCAGCCCCAGCATTTT.

The gene calls are TRBV6-1 and TRBJ1-5; a weak D match, TRBD1 (5 bases). Trimming removed 1 base from V and 8 bases from J, with 12 bases in between. CDR3 length: 14 residues. Germline values: CDR1 MNHNS, CDR2 SASEGT. CDR3 protein: CASSEEGLSKPQHF. The DNA for the CDR3 is TGTGCCAGCAGTGAAGAGGGACTATCAAAGCCCCAGCATTTT.

In DNA, the CDR3 is TGTGCCACCAGCAGCAAATTTGGCGGGAGGGGAAGAGGGTCCTACAATGAGCAGTTCTTC. It specifies CATSSKFGGRGRGSYNEQFF. This chain uses TRBV15 with TRBJ2-1, with 9 bases that match TRBD2. Per germline, CDR1 LNHNV and CDR2 YYDKDF (reference sequence). J lost 1 base, V lost 3 bases, and 16 bases had no gene match. CDR3 length: 20 residues.

In DNA, the CDR3 is TGTGCCTGGAGTGGCAGAAGTAACACTGAAGCTTTCTTT. Its protein product is CAWSGRSNTEAFF. The chain carries TRBV30 and TRBJ1-1; D gene uncertain. In germline, CDR1 is GTSNPN, CDR2 SVGIG (reference sequence). The CDR3 runs to 13 residues. The germline V and J ends were trimmed by 1 base and 2 bases, with 8 bases remaining between them.

The chain carries TRBV15 and TRBJ1-4; D is unresolved. Germline values: CDR1 LNHNV, CDR2 YYDKDF (reference sequence). The CDR3 runs 14 residues. Trimming left V 8 bases short and J 6 bases short, with 16 bases between. The DNA for the CDR3 is TGTGCCACCCAACGGAGGAGCTCGGATGAAAAACTGTTTTTT. Amino acid sequence: CATQRRSSDEKLFF.

The chain couples TRBV10-3 to TRBJ2-5; TRBD1 aligns across 10 bases. The J segment lost 4 bases and the V segment lost 4 bases, leaving 3 bases of the junction unmatched. This CDR3 contains 14 residues. Germline CDR1 and CDR2: ENHRY and SYGVKD. The CDR3 coding sequence is TGTGCCATCAGTGCTGGGACAGGGGCAGAGACCCAGTACTTC. It translates to CAISAGTGAETQYF.

The J gene is TRBJ2-7, the V gene TRBV4-1; tentatively, D is TRBD1 (5 bases). The V end lost 0 bases, the J end lost 2 bases, and 8 bases lay between the germline ends. Germline V gives CDR1 MGHRA, CDR2 YSYEKL. The CDR3 loop spans 14 amino acids. The CDR3 DNA follows: TGCGCCAGCAGCCAAGAAAGGGGTACCTACGAGCAGTACTTC. Its protein product is CASSQERGTYEQYF.

This chain connects TRBV11-3 to TRBJ2-2; D call uncertain. Germline CDR1 reads SGHNT; CDR2 reads YENEEA. Trimming took off 1 base at V and 1 base at J, with 4 bases between the two ends. This CDR3 has 14 amino acids. The CDR3 sequence is CASSLGRNTGELFF. The CDR3 bases are TGTGCCAGCAGCTTAGGGAGGAACACCGGGGAGCTGTTTTTT.

The chain has TRBV28 and TRBJ2-7; tentatively, D is TRBD2 (5 bases). The germline V and J ends were trimmed by 2 bases and 0 bases, with 8 bases remaining between them. This CDR3 is built from 14 residues. Germline V gives CDR1 MDHEN, CDR2 SYDVKM. The CDR3 loop reads CASSLAGRSYEQYF. The CDR3 DNA is TGTGCCAGCAGTTTAGCGGGCCGCTCCTACGAGCAGTACTTC.

CDR3 coding DNA: TGTGCCAGCAGCGGTACAGGGAATCAGCCCCAGCATTTT. Amino acid sequence: CASSGTGNQPQHF. This sequence joins TRBV5-8 and TRBJ1-5, with a tentative D call TRBD1 (6 bases). V lost 4 bases, J lost 4 bases, and 9 bases lay in between. Looked up from germline, CDR1 is SGHTS and CDR2 is YDEGEE. This CDR3 comprises 13 residues.

The chain combines TRBV5-1 with TRBJ2-7, with a weak D call TRBD2 (5 bases). From germline, CDR1 is SGHRS and CDR2 YFSETQ. V dropped 4 bases and J dropped 6 bases, with 11 bases sitting between them. The CDR3 covers 12 residues. DNA for the CDR3: TGCGCCAGCAGCGGCTCTCGGGGCGAGCAGTACTTC. As protein: CASSGSRGEQYF.